Listed below are T cell receptor beta chains from one sample, sequenced in a study of shared clonotypes between healthy human individuals. Sequenced by immunoSEQ multiplex PCR; TCRdb stores in-frame clones only, minus some. This table holds over 2 million clones, just under 95% found once. The sequenced material came from naive CD4+ T cells from PBMCs. The receptors were sampled from a man aged 18 to 29 in good health. Some clones in this sample may be carry-over from other donors' samples. CDR3s include the opening cysteine and the closing phenylalanine or tryptophan. Fields, in order: clone size, V gene, D gene, J gene, CDR3 protein, CDR3 DNA. A D gene is named only where the DNA matches it firmly. Clone sizes are given selectively: once, few, many, or a class where the clone is expanded.

once	TRBV7-9	NA	TRBJ1-3	CASSPLRASSGNTIYF	TGTGCCAGCAGCCCCCTCAGGGCAAGCTCTGGAAACACCATATATTTT
NA	TRBV7-2	TRBD1	TRBJ2-1	CASSLVGTGGLLNEQFF	TGTGCCAGCAGCTTAGTAGGGACAGGGGGCCTTCTGAATGAGCAGTTCTTC
NA	TRBV4-1	NA	TRBJ1-5	CASSQLGGPLGPQHF	TGCGCCAGCAGCCAATTGGGAGGGCCCCTGGGGCCCCAGCATTTT
NA	TRBV7-9	TRBD1	TRBJ1-5	CASSPGQGNPQHF	TGTGCCAGCAGCCCGGGACAGGGTAACCCCCAGCATTTT
NA	TRBV7-2	TRBD2	TRBJ2-7	CASSLAGTIPYEQYF	TGTGCCAGCAGCTTAGCTGGGACTATTCCCTACGAGCAGTACTTC
NA	TRBV5-6	NA	TRBJ1-2	CASSQDGGGYGYTF	TGTGCCAGCAGCCAGGACGGGGGCGGCTATGGCTACACCTTC
NA	TRBV21-1	NA	TRBJ1-1	CASSKECVRRNTEAFF	TGTGCCAGCAGCAAAGAGTGTGTCAGGCGGAATACTGAAGCTTTCTTT
NA	TRBV5-1	NA	TRBJ2-7	CASSLAVPYEQYF	TGCGCCAGCAGCTTGGCGGTCCCCTACGAGCAGTACTTC
NA	TRBV2	NA	TRBJ2-3	CASSAPTDTQYF	TGTGCCAGCAGCGCACCCACAGATACGCAGTATTTT
NA	TRBV6-6	NA	TRBJ1-2	CASSKGQRYGYTF	TGTGCCAGCAGCAAGGGACAAAGATATGGCTACACCTTC
NA	TRBV18	NA	TRBJ1-5	CASSLPGGRNQPQHF	TGTGCCAGCTCTCTCCCGGGAGGTAGGAATCAGCCCCAGCATTTT
NA	TRBV4-2	TRBD2	TRBJ2-2	CASSQEGSSGRGGELFF	TGTGCCAGCAGCCAAGAGGGATCTAGCGGGAGAGGCGGGGAGCTGTTTTTT
NA	TRBV28	NA	TRBJ1-2	CASSSGTWRGYTF	TGTGCCAGCAGTTCCGGGACCTGGAGAGGCTACACCTTC
NA	TRBV15	NA	TRBJ2-7	CATSMGGALYEQYF	TGTGCCACCAGCATGGGGGGGGCCCTCTACGAGCAGTACTTC
NA	TRBV19	NA	TRBJ1-1	CASSIAGMNTEAFF	TGTGCCAGTAGTATCGCCGGTATGAACACTGAAGCTTTCTTT
NA	TRBV5-6	NA	TRBJ2-1	CASSSGGPILYNEQFF	TGTGCCAGCAGCTCCGGCGGGCCCATATTATACAATGAGCAGTTCTTC
NA	TRBV9	NA	TRBJ2-3	CASSDYGTQYF	TGTGCCAGCAGCGACTATGGGACGCAGTATTTT
NA	TRBV27	TRBD2	TRBJ2-7	CASRPRTSAPGEQYF	TGTGCCAGCAGGCCTCGGACTAGCGCCCCGGGGGAGCAGTACTTC